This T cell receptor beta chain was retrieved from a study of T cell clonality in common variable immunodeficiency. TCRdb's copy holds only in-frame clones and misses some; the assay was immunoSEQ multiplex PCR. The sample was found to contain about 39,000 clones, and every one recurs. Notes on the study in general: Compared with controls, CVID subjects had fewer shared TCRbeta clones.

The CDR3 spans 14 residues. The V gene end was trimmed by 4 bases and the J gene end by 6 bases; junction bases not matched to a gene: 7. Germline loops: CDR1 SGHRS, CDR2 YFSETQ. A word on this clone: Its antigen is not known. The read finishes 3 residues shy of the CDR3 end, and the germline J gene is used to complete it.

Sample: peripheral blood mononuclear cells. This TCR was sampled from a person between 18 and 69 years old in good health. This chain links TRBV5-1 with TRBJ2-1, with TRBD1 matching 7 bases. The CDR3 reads CASSGGQEVNEQFF. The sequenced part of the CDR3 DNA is TGCGCCAGCAGCGGTGGACAGGAGGTCAATGAG. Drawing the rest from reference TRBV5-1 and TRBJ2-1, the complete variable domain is KAGVTQTPRYLIKTRGQQVTLSCSPISGHRSVSWYQQTPGQGLQFLFEYFSETQRNKGNFPGRFSGRQFSNSRSEMNVSTLELGDSALYLCASSGGQEVNEQFFGPGTRLTVL.